Each of the 10 T cell receptor beta chains below was sequenced from the same sample in a study of blood T cell repertoires in COVID-19. Here immunoSEQ multiplex PCR was the method, and the copy in TCRdb shows in-frame clones only, minus some. Counted here are roughly 200,000 clones, roughly 75% occurring once; the ten biggest clones make up about 5.5%. What was sequenced was peripheral blood. These receptors were taken from a woman in her 70s with acute or convalescent COVID-19.

The chain combines TRBV7-2 with TRBJ2-1, with D maybe TRBD2 (6 bases). Germline CDR1 SGHTA, CDR2 FQGNSA. This CDR3 is built from 15 residues. V lost 3 bases to trimming and J lost 5 bases, with 14 bases between them. The CDR3 loop reads CASSLGSGLNNEQFF. The CDR3 region has the DNA TGTGCCAGCAGCTTGGGTAGCGGACTCAACAATGAGCAGTTCTTC.

The gene calls are TRBV3-1 (or the pseudogene TRBV3-2) and TRBJ2-7; 9 nucleotides match TRBD1. CDR1 is LGHDT and CDR2 is YNNKEL in the germline V gene (reference sequence). CDR3 length: 14 residues. V lost 3 bases and J lost 6; bases outside the gene matches: 6. In DNA, the CDR3 is TGTGCCAGCAGCCATACTGGGACAGGGACCGAGCAGTACTTC. This sequence encodes CASSHTGTGTEQYF.

V usage is TRBV15 and J usage is TRBJ1-6; tentative D call: TRBD1 (6 bases). Trimming took off 1 base at V and 5 bases at J, with 9 bases between the two ends. The germline V gene encodes CDR1 LNHNV and CDR2 YYDKDF (reference sequence). There are 15 residues in the CDR3. The CDR3 sequence is CATSRASGDNSPLHF. Written as DNA, the CDR3 is TGTGCCACCAGCAGAGCCTCAGGGGATAATTCACCCCTCCACTTT. The full variable domain, its missing parts supplied by reference TRBV15 and TRBJ1-6, is DAMVIQNPRYQVTQFGKPVTLSCSQTLNHNVMYWYQQKSSQAPKLLFHYYDKDFNNEADTPDNFQSRRPNTSFCFLDIRSPGLGDTAMYLCATSRASGDNSPLHFGNGTRLTVT.

J is TRBJ2-7 and V is TRBV5-6; 8 bases are shared with TRBD2. Looked up from germline, CDR1 is SGHDT and CDR2 is YYEEEE. The trim removed 6 bases at V and 3 bases at J, leaving 8 bases unmatched. There are 14 residues in the CDR3. DNA for the CDR3: TGTGCCAGCACCGGGAGGGAGGGGTACTACGAGCAGTACTTC. Protein product: CASTGREGYYEQYF.

The chain joins TRBV19 to TRBJ2-5, with 11 bases matching TRBD2. This CDR3 contains 15 residues. CDR1 is LNHDA and CDR2 is SQIVND in the germline V gene (reference sequence). V shed 7 bases, J shed 5 bases, and the junction held 9 bases outside the gene matches. CDR3 coding DNA: TGTGCCAGTAATTTAGCGGGAGGGCCGAAGGAGACCCAGTACTTC. Amino acids: CASNLAGGPKETQYF.

The chain joins TRBV30 to TRBJ2-2; TRBD1 agrees at 7 bases. Germline values: CDR1 GTSNPN, CDR2 SVGIG (reference sequence). The CDR3 has 16 amino acids. Trimming took 0 bases from V and 6 from J; bases not matched to a gene: 10. CDR3: CAWSVNRAGGAGELFF. For the CDR3, the DNA is TGTGCCTGGAGTGTAAATCGGGCAGGGGGAGCCGGGGAGCTGTTTTTT.

V is TRBV30 and J is TRBJ2-7, with 8 nucleotides matching TRBD2. In germline, CDR1 is GTSNPN, CDR2 SVGIG (reference sequence). CDR3 length equals 14 residues. V was pared by 3 bases and J by 5 bases, with 9 bases of the junction left unmatched. The CDR3 sequence is CAWSVGLEDHEQYF. DNA of the CDR3: TGTGCCTGGAGCGTGGGACTAGAGGACCACGAGCAGTACTTC.

The sample holds one count of this clone. The genes are TRBV20-1 and TRBJ2-4, with no clear D. The CDR3 spans 11 residues. Trimming shortened V by 5 bases and J by 1 base, and 3 bases separated the two germline ends. The germline V gene has CDR1 DFQATT and CDR2 SNEGSKA (reference sequence). The CDR3 DNA is TGCAGTGCTGAGGCCAAAAACATTCAGTACTTC. It translates to CSAEAKNIQYF.

The chain joins TRBV11-3 to TRBJ2-5; 10 bases fit TRBD2. There are 17 residues in the CDR3. The germline CDR1 and CDR2 sequences are SGHNT and YENEEA. The ends lost 5 bases at V and 5 bases at J; junction bases unmatched: 14. The CDR3: CASSPGGLAGEVETQYF. The CDR3 region has the DNA TGTGCCAGCAGCCCGGGAGGGCTAGCGGGAGAAGTGGAGACCCAGTACTTC.

The chain recombines TRBV15 with TRBJ2-1; no clear D. The germline CDR1 and CDR2 sequences are LNHNV and YYDKDF (reference sequence). CDR3 length: 13 residues. Trimming removed 3 bases from V and 3 bases from J, with 6 bases in between. DNA of the CDR3: TGTGCCACCAGCAGGGGCCGCTACAATGAGCAGTTCTTC. Amino acid sequence: CATSRGRYNEQFF.